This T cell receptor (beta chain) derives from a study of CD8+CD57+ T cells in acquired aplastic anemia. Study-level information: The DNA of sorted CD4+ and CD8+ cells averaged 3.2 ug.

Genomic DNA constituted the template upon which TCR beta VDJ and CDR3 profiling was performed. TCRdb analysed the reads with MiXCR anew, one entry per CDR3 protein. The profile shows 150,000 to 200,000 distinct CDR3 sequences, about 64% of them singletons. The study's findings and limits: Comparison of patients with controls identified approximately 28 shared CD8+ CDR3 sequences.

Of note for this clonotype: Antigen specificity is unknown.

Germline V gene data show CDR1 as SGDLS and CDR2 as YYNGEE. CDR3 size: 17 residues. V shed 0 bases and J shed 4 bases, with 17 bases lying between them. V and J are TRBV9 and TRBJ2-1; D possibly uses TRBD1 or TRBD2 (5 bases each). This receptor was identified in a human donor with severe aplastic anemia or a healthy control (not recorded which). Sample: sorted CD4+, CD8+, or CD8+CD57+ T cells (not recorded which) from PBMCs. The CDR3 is CASSVEAGRFLYNEQFF. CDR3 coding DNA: TGTGCCAGCAGCGTAGAAGCAGGGAGATTTTTATACAATGAGCAGTTCTTC.